The TCR beta chain under discussion was sequenced for a study of T cell repertoires in cytomegalovirus infection. Across the whole study: CMV infection plus the matching HLA type was flagged by public TCR beta signatures.

From the reads, TCRdb called clonotypes with MiXCR, one entry per CDR3 protein. Of 100,000 or so distinct CDR3 sequences in the sample, 15% to 20% were seen once. Findings and limits, study-wide: Within the response measured ex vivo, HLA-C-restricted CMV-specific TCR beta clonotypes were dominant.

The V gene's germline CDR1 is MNHEY and CDR2 SVGAGI. Trimming removed 0 bases from V and 1 base from J, with 12 bases in between. The CDR3 contains 16 residues. This clonotype was seen only a few times. Its antigen is as yet unknown. This chain joins TRBV6-5 and TRBJ1-1; D is undetermined. Sequences were obtained from PBMCs. The TCR sequence derives from a human donor in good health (CMV status not recorded). Some clones in this sample may be carry-over from other donors' samples. For the CDR3, the DNA is TGTGCCAGCAGTTACTCCCGACCAGGAGGGAACACTGAAGCTTTCTTT. It yields the protein CASSYSRPGGNTEAFF.